Below, 13 T cell receptor beta chains from the same sample are listed, as sequenced in a study of shared clonotypes between healthy human individuals. The naive CD8 population came from CD45RO-negative cells selected for CCR7, without terminally differentiated effector memory CD45RA+ cells. Data came from immunoSEQ multiplex PCR; TCRdb stores just in-frame clones and leaves some out. Found here are roughly 770,000 clones, about 96% of them singletons; the top ten hold under 0.25%. Sequencing input: naive CD8+ T cells sorted from blood. These TCRs come from a man aged 25-40 years in good health.

For this clone: Other DNA sequences of this sample code for an identical CDR3. V gene TRBV7-9 combines with J gene TRBJ2-7, with TRBD1 as a possible D gene (6 bases). V lost 5 bases and J 2 bases, leaving 13 bases between the germline ends. Germline values: CDR1 SEHNR, CDR2 FQNEAQ (reference sequence). This CDR3 spans 14 amino acids. In nucleotides, the CDR3 is TGTGCCAGCAGCCCCCGAGGGGGAACCTACGAGCAGTACTTC. Its translation is CASSPRGGTYEQYF. The whole variable domain, remainder taken from reference TRBV7-9 and TRBJ2-7, is DTGVSQNPRHKITKRGQNVTFRCDPISEHNRLYWYRQTLGQGPEFLTYFQNEAQLEKSRLLSDRFSAERPKGSFSTLEIQRTEQGDSAMYLCASSPRGGTYEQYFGPGTRLTVT.

This chain connects TRBV5-1 to TRBJ2-1; 8 bases match TRBD2. The CDR3 extends over 17 amino acids. V trimming: 3 bases; J trimming: 1 base; junction bases outside the gene matches: 9. CDR1 SGHRS and CDR2 YFSETQ come from the germline V gene. The CDR3 DNA reads TGCGCCAGCAGCTCTTTCGGGAGGGCCGATTCCTACAATGAGCAGTTCTTC. It is translated as CASSSFGRADSYNEQFF.

V gene TRBV19 combines with J gene TRBJ2-1; 8 bases align to TRBD2. Germline trimming cut 2 bases from V and 7 bases from J; bases unmatched to any gene: 4. Germline values: CDR1 LNHDA, CDR2 SQIVND (reference sequence). The CDR3 is 14 amino acids. The CDR3: CASSISGSMNEQFF. The DNA for the CDR3 is TGTGCCAGTAGTATAAGCGGGAGTATGAATGAGCAGTTCTTC. Using reference TRBV19 and TRBJ2-1 for the parts outside the CDR3, the full variable domain is DGGITQSPKYLFRKEGQNVTLSCEQNLNHDAMYWYRQDPGQGLRLIYYSQIVNDFQKGDIAEGYSVSREKKESFPLTVTSAQKNPTAFYLCASSISGSMNEQFFGPGTRLTVL.

A remark on this clone: This specimen includes other DNA sequences encoding the same CDR3. In nucleotides, the CDR3 is TGTGCCAGCAGCGTGGGACAGGGGGCGAGCTATGGCTACACCTTC. It is translated as CASSVGQGASYGYTF. This sequence joins TRBV9 and TRBJ1-2, with TRBD1 matching 12 bases. Losses at the gene ends were 2 bases for V and 4 bases for J; bases not matched to a gene: 3. This CDR3 is 15 amino acids long. Germline loops: CDR1 SGDLS, CDR2 YYNGEE.

This clone was found once. V is TRBV4-3 and J is TRBJ1-5; 7 bases line up with TRBD1. The germline CDR1 and CDR2 sequences are LGHNA and YSLEER. The CDR3 runs to 13 residues. V dropped 2 bases and J dropped 5; count of bases not matched to a gene: 0. The CDR3 region is CASSQTGDQPQHF. CDR3 bases: TGCGCCAGCAGCCAAACAGGGGATCAGCCCCAGCATTTT.

This sequence joins TRBV11-3 and TRBJ2-3; D unresolved. Germline V gene data show CDR1 as SGHNT and CDR2 as YENEEA. Trimming took off 1 base at V and 6 bases at J, with 5 bases between the two ends. This CDR3 region has 12 residues. The chain's CDR3 is CASSLGWDTQYF. The CDR3 region has the DNA TGTGCCAGCAGCTTAGGATGGGATACGCAGTATTTT.

V usage is TRBV14 and J usage is TRBJ1-1; no reliable D call. This CDR3 has 16 residues. Trimming cost V 4 bases and J 5 bases, with 20 bases left between them. The germline V gene encodes CDR1 SGHDN and CDR2 FVKESK. The CDR3 here is CASSPYRSGRRTEAFF. Written as DNA, the CDR3 is TGTGCCAGCAGCCCCTATAGGTCAGGCAGGAGGACTGAAGCTTTCTTT.

V and J are TRBV19 and TRBJ1-5; D unclear. CDR1 is LNHDA, CDR2 SQIVND, per germline (reference sequence). CDR3 length: 16 amino acids. Trimming removed 2 bases from V and 1 base from J, with 12 bases in between. This CDR3 reads CASSILGGQSNQPQHF. Here the CDR3 DNA reads TGTGCCAGTAGTATATTAGGAGGGCAAAGCAATCAGCCCCAGCATTTT.

The V and J genes are TRBV5-1 and TRBJ2-3; D gene unclear. The germline CDR1 and CDR2 sequences are SGHRS and YFSETQ. Trimming stripped 4 bases from V and 5 bases from J, with 11 bases between. CDR3 length equals 13 residues. The CDR3 coding sequence is TGCGCCAGCAGCCCCACCCTGGAAGATACGCAGTATTTT. Amino acid sequence: CASSPTLEDTQYF.

The chain joins TRBV19 to TRBJ2-7; D gene ambiguous. Trimming shortened V by 5 bases and J by 3 bases, and 11 bases separated the two germline ends. The V gene's germline CDR1 is LNHDA and CDR2 SQIVND (reference sequence). This CDR3 is built from 13 residues. The CDR3 bases are TGTGCCAGTAGTGACTGGGAACGCTACGAGCAGTACTTC. Its translation is CASSDWERYEQYF.

This chain joins TRBV6-4 and TRBJ2-2; TRBD2 matches at 13 bases. The length of the CDR3 is 18 residues. CDR1 is MRHNA, CDR2 SNTAGT, per germline. V dropped 5 bases and J dropped 7; count of bases not matched to a gene: 13. In DNA form, the CDR3 reads TGTGCCAGCAGTCCGGGACTAGCGGGAATGGGTCCTGGCGGGGAGCTGTTTTTT. This translates into CASSPGLAGMGPGGELFF.

The chain joins TRBV6-1 to TRBJ2-5; 9 bases agree with TRBD1. V was pared by 2 bases and J by 5 bases, with 6 bases of the junction left unmatched. Germline V gene data show CDR1 as MNHNS and CDR2 as SASEGT. The CDR3 length is 15 residues. The DNA of the CDR3 is TGTGCCAGCAGTGAATGGGGACAGGGTGGTGAGACCCAGTACTTC. This encodes CASSEWGQGGETQYF.

The chain has TRBV7-9 and TRBJ1-2; D is ambiguous. This CDR3 region has 14 residues. V dropped 4 bases and J dropped 4 bases, with 13 bases sitting between them. Per the germline V gene, CDR1 is SEHNR and CDR2 is FQNEAQ (reference sequence). CDR3: CASSSTQAGYGYTF. The CDR3 region has the DNA TGTGCCAGCAGCTCAACCCAGGCTGGCTATGGCTACACCTTC.